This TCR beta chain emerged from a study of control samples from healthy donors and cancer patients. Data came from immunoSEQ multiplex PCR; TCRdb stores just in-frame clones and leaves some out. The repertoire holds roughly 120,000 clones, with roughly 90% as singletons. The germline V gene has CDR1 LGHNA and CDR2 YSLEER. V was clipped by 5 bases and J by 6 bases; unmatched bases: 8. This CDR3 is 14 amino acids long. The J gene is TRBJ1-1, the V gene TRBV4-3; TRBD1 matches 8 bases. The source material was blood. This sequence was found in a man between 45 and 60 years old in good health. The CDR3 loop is CASSYGQGTSEAFF. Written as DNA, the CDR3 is TGCGCCAGCAGCTACGGACAGGGTACCTCTGAAGCTTTCTTT.